These 20 T cell receptor beta chains came from one sample sequenced in a study of T cell responses to AZD1222 COVID-19 vaccine (dated by TCRdb to 2020 to 2023). The library came from the immunoSEQ multiplex PCR assay. Here the immuneACCESS table is served through TCRdb, limited to in-frame sequences with V and J called. Missing clones are a known gap in these copies; in checked studies unresolved V genes cover under half, and the rest lacks a known reason. The sample includes 110,000 to 150,000 clones, with 80% to 90% observed a single time. The top ten constitute less than 9.5% of the sample. The time point tag for this specimen amounts to: baseline before first vaccination. Here the sequenced sample was peripheral blood, taken on day 0 of AZD1222 vaccination. The receptors derive from an adult in good health.

This clone appeared a few times. The gene calls are TRBV5-1 and TRBJ1-3; 9 bases match TRBD1. Trimming removed 2 bases from V and 3 bases from J; junction bases left unmatched: 6. Germline CDR1 is SGHRS and CDR2 is YFSETQ. This CDR3 comprises 16 residues. This chain's CDR3 is CASSFLPTGGGNTIYF. In DNA, the CDR3 is TGCGCCAGCAGCTTCCTCCCGACAGGGGGTGGAAACACCATATATTTT.

The chain has TRBV11-2 and TRBJ2-1; weak D call: TRBD2 (6 bases). Trimming took 6 bases from V and 8 from J, leaving 8 bases between them. The CDR3 extends over 11 amino acids. Germline CDR1 reads SGHAT; CDR2 reads FQNNGV. The CDR3 loop is CASSRGDEQFF. CDR3 DNA: TGTGCCAGCAGTCGCGGGGATGAGCAGTTCTTC.

The chain has TRBV6-6 and TRBJ1-2, with D possibly being TRBD1 (6 bases). Trimming took 5 bases from V and 8 from J, leaving 15 bases between them. This CDR3 region has 13 residues. Germline V gene lookup returns CDR1 MNHNY and CDR2 SVGAGI (reference sequence). The CDR3 DNA sequence: TGTGCCAGCAGTCGATCCAACAGGGCGGGCTACACCTTC. Translated, it gives CASSRSNRAGYTF.

This clone has a handful of counts. This chain uses TRBV19 with TRBJ1-2; D gene ambiguous. The germline V gene encodes CDR1 LNHDA and CDR2 SQIVND (reference sequence). Trimming shortened V by 6 bases and J by 4 bases, and 15 bases separated the two germline ends. This CDR3 comprises 14 residues. CDR3 DNA sequence: TGTGCCAGTAGGATACCGGGAGCCGGCTATGGCTACACCTTC. It codes for CASRIPGAGYGYTF.

The V and J genes are TRBV19 and TRBJ1-1; TRBD1 agrees at 10 bases. V lost 7 bases, J lost 1 base, and 6 bases stayed unmatched. The germline V gene has CDR1 LNHDA and CDR2 SQIVND (reference sequence). The CDR3 loop spans 15 amino acids. The CDR3 protein is CASTPGQGGNTEAFF. In nucleotides, the CDR3 is TGTGCCAGTACCCCCGGACAGGGGGGGAACACTGAAGCTTTCTTT.

The gene calls are TRBV4-1 and TRBJ2-1; D possibly uses TRBD1 or TRBD2 (5 bases each). Germline V gene lookup returns CDR1 MGHRA and CDR2 YSYEKL. Trimming stripped 3 bases from V and 8 bases from J, with 17 bases between. The CDR3 is made up of 15 amino acids. CDR3 nucleotide sequence: TGCGCCAGCAGCCACCCGGGACCACGTGAGGATGAGCAGTTCTTC. Its translation: CASSHPGPREDEQFF.

The rearrangement joins TRBV28 to TRBJ1-3; possible D gene TRBD1, 5 bases. V lost 4 bases and J lost 4, with 20 bases in between. Germline assignment: CDR1 MDHEN and CDR2 SYDVKM. CDR3 length: 17 residues. CDR3 protein: CASSSPRQSVKGNTIYF. The CDR3 DNA is TGTGCCAGCAGTTCACCTCGACAGTCGGTTAAAGGAAACACCATATATTTT.

The chain recombines TRBV14 with TRBJ2-7, with a tentative D call TRBD2 (6 bases). The germline gives CDR1 SGHDN, CDR2 FVKESK. The germline V and J ends were trimmed by 4 bases and 6 bases, with 19 bases remaining between them. CDR3 size: 15 residues. The CDR3 DNA is TGTGCCAGCAGCCCCCAAGGGGTAGCGGCCGTCGAGCAGTACTTC. Translating it yields CASSPQGVAAVEQYF.

With respect to this clone: Other DNA sequences in this sample translate to the same CDR3. This sequence joins TRBV7-2 and TRBJ2-3; possible D gene TRBD2, 7 bases. The CDR3 runs to 15 residues. V was shortened by 0 bases and J by 5 bases, with 12 bases between the two germline ends. Germline lookup yields CDR1 SGHTA and CDR2 FQGNSA. The CDR3 nucleotides are TGTGCCAGCAGCTTAGCGGGGGGGCCGGAAGATACGCAGTATTTT. Encoded protein: CASSLAGGPEDTQYF. Variable domain in full (rest from reference TRBV7-2 and TRBJ2-3): GAGVSQSPSNKVTEKGKDVELRCDPISGHTALYWYRQSLGQGLEFLIYFQGNSAPDKSGLPSDRFSAERTGGSVSTLTIQRTQQEDSAVYLCASSLAGGPEDTQYFGPGTRLTVL.

The chain uses TRBV19 and TRBJ1-2; no reliable D call. In germline, CDR1 is LNHDA, CDR2 SQIVND (reference sequence). The CDR3 totals 13 residues. V was pared by 2 bases and J by 2 bases, with 6 bases between. The CDR3 bases are TGTGCCAGTAGTATAAATGGGAACTATGGCTACACCTTC. This encodes CASSINGNYGYTF.

The chain joins TRBV21-1 to TRBJ1-1; TRBD1 is taken as the D call from the table, unchecked against the DNA. TRBV21-1 is labeled a pseudogene. CDR3 size: 16 residues. This chain's CDR3 is CASIMGTASRDTEAFF. CDR3 DNA: TGTGCCAGCATCATGGGGACAGCCTCCAGGGACACTGAAGCTTTCTTT.

The chain uses TRBV30 and TRBJ2-7; 8 bases are a match to TRBD2. Trimming cost V 5 bases and J 6 bases; bases outside gene matches: 6. Germline V lookup: CDR1 GTSNPN, CDR2 SVGIG (reference sequence). This CDR3 has 12 amino acids. The CDR3 reads CAWAGLDSEQYF. The CDR3 region has the DNA TGTGCCTGGGCGGGACTAGATAGCGAGCAGTACTTC.

V usage is TRBV4-1 and J usage is TRBJ1-1; D might be TRBD1 (6 bases). Trimming removed 4 bases from V and 2 bases from J, with 17 bases in between. The V gene's germline CDR1 is MGHRA and CDR2 YSYEKL. The CDR3 has 16 amino acids. In nucleotides, the CDR3 is TGCGCCAGCAGCCTCGGGCACGGGGGGCTTAACACTGAAGCTTTCTTT. It specifies CASSLGHGGLNTEAFF.

The J gene is TRBJ2-1, the V gene TRBV7-9; TRBD2 is a possible D gene (6 bases). Germline V gene data show CDR1 as SEHNR and CDR2 as FQNEAQ (reference sequence). The CDR3 loop spans 17 amino acids. V lost 0 bases and J 8 bases, leaving 20 bases between the germline ends. CDR3 protein: CASSLAGLSLGGDEQFF. In nucleotides, the CDR3 is TGTGCCAGCAGCTTAGCCGGACTCTCACTCGGGGGAGATGAGCAGTTCTTC.

The chain uses TRBV6-1 and TRBJ2-1; TRBD2 might be the D (6 bases). In germline, CDR1 is MNHNS, CDR2 SASEGT. The V gene lost 1 base and the J gene lost 5 bases, with 12 bases spanning the gap. The CDR3 consists of 15 residues. The CDR3, as DNA: TGTGCCAGCAGTGAAGGGGTAGCGGCACACAATGAGCAGTTCTTC. It encodes CASSEGVAAHNEQFF.

The rearrangement uses TRBV14 and TRBJ2-7; D call uncertain. The CDR3 extends over 13 amino acids. CDR1 and CDR2 (germline): SGHDN, FVKESK. Trimming stripped 4 bases from V and 2 bases from J, with 9 bases between. This CDR3 is CASSRARAYEQYF. DNA for the CDR3: TGTGCCAGCAGCCGTGCCAGAGCCTACGAGCAGTACTTC.

The V and J genes are TRBV9 and TRBJ1-2; D remains unclear. The V gene lost 0 bases and the J gene lost 6 bases, with 12 bases spanning the gap. The CDR3 consists of 14 residues. The germline V gene has CDR1 SGDLS and CDR2 YYNGEE. This CDR3 is CASSVVQDSDGYTF. The CDR3 nucleotides read TGTGCCAGCAGCGTAGTTCAAGATTCAGATGGCTACACCTTC.

J is TRBJ2-6 and V is TRBV5-1; TRBD1 might be the D (5 bases). The CDR3 length is 17 residues. Looked up from germline, CDR1 is SGHRS and CDR2 is YFSETQ. The V gene lost 0 bases and the J gene lost 1 base, with 11 bases spanning the gap. This chain's CDR3 is CASSLAGPQSGANVLTF. DNA of the CDR3: TGCGCCAGCAGCTTGGCAGGGCCCCAGTCTGGGGCCAACGTCCTGACTTTC.

CDR3 sequence reads: CSGWGGTEAFF. The DNA for the CDR3 is TGCAGCGGTTGGGGGGGCACTGAAGCTTTCTTT. V gene TRBV29-1 combines with J gene TRBJ1-1; possible D gene TRBD1, 5 bases. CDR3 length: 11 residues. Germline CDR1 reads SQVTM; CDR2 reads ANQGSEA. V lost 7 bases, J lost 4 bases, and 10 bases lay in between.

The V and J genes are TRBV12-5 and TRBJ2-3, with D perhaps matching TRBD1 (6 bases). The CDR3 sequence is 16 residues long. The germline V gene encodes CDR1 LGHNT and CDR2 FRNRAP. The ends were cut back, 1 base at V and 0 bases at J, with 11 bases in the middle. This CDR3 reads CASGLGKTGSTDTQYF. CDR3 DNA sequence: TGTGCTAGTGGTTTGGGGAAGACAGGCAGCACAGATACGCAGTATTTT.